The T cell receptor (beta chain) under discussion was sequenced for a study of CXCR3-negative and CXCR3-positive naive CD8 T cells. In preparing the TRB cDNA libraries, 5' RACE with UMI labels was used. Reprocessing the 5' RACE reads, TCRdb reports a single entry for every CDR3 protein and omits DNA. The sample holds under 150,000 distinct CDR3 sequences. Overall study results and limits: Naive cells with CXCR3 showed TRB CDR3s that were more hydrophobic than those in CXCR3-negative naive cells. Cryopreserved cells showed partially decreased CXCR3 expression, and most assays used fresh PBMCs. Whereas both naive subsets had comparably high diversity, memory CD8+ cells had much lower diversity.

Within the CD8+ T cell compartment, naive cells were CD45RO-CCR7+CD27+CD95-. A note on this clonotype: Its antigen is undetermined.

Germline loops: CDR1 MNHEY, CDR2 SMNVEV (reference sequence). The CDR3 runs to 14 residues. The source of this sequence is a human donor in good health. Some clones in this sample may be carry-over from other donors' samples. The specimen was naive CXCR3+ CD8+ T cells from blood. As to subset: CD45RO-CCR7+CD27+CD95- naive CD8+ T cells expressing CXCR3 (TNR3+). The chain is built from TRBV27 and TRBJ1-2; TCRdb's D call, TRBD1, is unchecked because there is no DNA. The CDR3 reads CASSLDRDSYGYTF.